What follows is one T cell receptor beta chain and its context. Treatment meaning: some 20 received Ad26.COV2.S at low or high dose, single or two shots; roughly 5 received placebo; per-sample allocation not given. Vaccine and placebo recipients were sampled on day 63 after the first injection. The data were taken from a study of Ad26.COV2.S vaccination and SARS-CoV-2 variants. Measured with immunoSEQ multiplex PCR; TCRdb has only the in-frame clones, and not every one. The sample consists of roughly 300,000 clones, around 88% of them appearing once. Germline V CDR1 and CDR2: LNHDA, SQIVND (reference sequence). V shed 2 bases and J 0 bases; nucleotides not matched to a gene: 15. The CDR3 sequence is 19 residues long.

This TCR derives from a person aged 18-60 years who received the Ad26.COV2.S COVID-19 vaccine or a placebo. This specimen was peripheral blood, taken in a trial of Ad26.COV2.S vaccine versus placebo. This chain connects TRBV19 to TRBJ1-1, with 7 positions matching TRBD1. CDR3 DNA sequence: TGTGCCAGTAGTATACTTCCCACTAGCCTACAGGGGATGAACACTGAAGCTTTCTTT. Its protein product is CASSILPTSLQGMNTEAFF.